This T cell receptor (beta chain) was found in a study of blood T cell repertoires in COVID-19. About the research overall: The cDNA or gDNA used as material had been derived from T cells, B-cell-depleted T cells, or PBMCs.

Relative to its sample, this clone is medium-sized. Study processing details: Estimation of nucleated cell counts relied on the amplification of reference gene primers. Clones were read by immunoSEQ multiplex PCR, and TCRdb kept only the in-frame ones, dropping some. D and trimming come from the DNA, and the V and J calls and clone size come from that table. The sample consists of fewer than 50,000 clones, about 80% of them appearing once. The V end lost 2 bases, the J end lost 3 bases, and 12 bases lay between the germline ends. The germline gives CDR1 SGHRS, CDR2 YFSETQ. CDR3 size: 15 residues. The origin of this receptor is a man aged 70-80 years with acute or convalescent COVID-19. This chain connects TRBV5-1 to TRBJ1-5, with D hard to call. The sample was peripheral blood. The CDR3, as DNA: TGCGCCAGCAGCTTAAAACCCGACTACAATCAGCCCCAGCATTTT. Translating it yields CASSLKPDYNQPQHF.